Each of the 26 T cell receptor beta chains below was sequenced from the same sample in a study of neoadjuvant anti-PD-1 for oral cavity cancer (dated by TCRdb to the early 2020s). The sample's time point, from its label and the paper: before neoadjuvant nivolumab. The library was prepared using the immunoSEQ multiplex PCR assay. The table comes from immuneACCESS by way of TCRdb, which keeps in-frame sequences with V and J called. Part of the clones is missing from these tables; in studies checked, under half for an unresolved V gene and the rest for unknown reasons. Counted in this sample were around 18,000 clones; approximately 70% of them appeared once. The biggest ten clones account for approximately 2.6% of the sample. The starting material was PBMCs, obtained before nivolumab (anti-PD-1) treatment. These receptors were collected from a person between 40 and 80 years old with oral cavity squamous cell carcinoma.

This rearrangement joins TRBV11-2 to TRBJ2-3, with 10 bases identical to TRBD2. The CDR3 sequence is 15 residues long. With 3 bases clipped from V and 5 bases from J, the junction kept 5 bases outside the gene matches. Germline-derived CDR1 and CDR2 are SGHAT and FQNNGV. CDR3 loop: CASSFLAGAIDTQYF. In nucleotides, the CDR3 is TGTGCCAGCAGCTTTCTAGCGGGAGCGATAGATACGCAGTATTTT.

V is TRBV10-1 and J is TRBJ2-5; 8 bases align to TRBD1. The CDR3 spans 14 residues. V shed 6 bases, J shed 5 bases, and the junction held 8 bases outside the gene matches. Germline V gives CDR1 WNHNN, CDR2 SYGVQD (reference sequence). CDR3: CASSDDRGGETQYF. The CDR3 DNA reads TGCGCCAGCAGCGACGACAGGGGCGGGGAGACCCAGTACTTC.

The sample holds a few counts of this clone. The CDR3 DNA reads TGTGCCAGCAGTTTATTAGCGGGATTTCCCTACAATGAGCAGTTCTTC. Its translation is CASSLLAGFPYNEQFF. The chain combines TRBV28 with TRBJ2-1; 8 bases align to TRBD2. The CDR3 length is 16 residues. J gave up 2 bases and V 1 base, and 4 bases lay outside the gene matches. From germline, CDR1 is MDHEN and CDR2 SYDVKM.

V usage is TRBV19 and J usage is TRBJ1-3; D is undetermined. The CDR3 is 16 amino acids. V was clipped by 7 bases and J by 1 base, with 17 bases between them. Germline-derived CDR1 and CDR2 are LNHDA and SQIVND (reference sequence). The CDR3 sequence: CASKSSGGGSGNTIYF. The CDR3 DNA follows: TGTGCCAGTAAAAGCTCAGGAGGTGGATCTGGAAACACCATATATTTT.

For this clone: At one end the junction does not follow the germline gene, possibly because of a read error. CDR3 in amino acids: CASSPMGRNQPQHF. As DNA, the CDR3 is TGTGCCAGTAGCCCTATGGGGCGCAATCAGCCCCAGCATTTT. This chain joins TRBV14 and TRBJ1-5, with D possibly being TRBD1 (5 bases). Germline loops: CDR1 SGHDN, CDR2 FVKESK. The CDR3 loop spans 14 amino acids. Using reference TRBV14 and TRBJ1-5 for the parts outside the CDR3, the full variable domain is EAGVTQFPSHSVIEKGQTVTLRCDPISGHDNLYWYRRVMGKEIKFLLHFVKESKQDESGMPNNRFLAERTGGTYSTLKVQPAELEDSGVYFCASSPMGRNQPQHFGDGTRLSIL.

This rearrangement joins TRBV7-9 to TRBJ1-1; D perhaps matches TRBD1 (6 bases). V lost 3 bases and J 1 base, leaving 12 bases between the germline ends. The CDR3 covers 15 residues. Germline assignment: CDR1 SEHNR and CDR2 FQNEAQ (reference sequence). The CDR3 sequence: CASSFGGRGNTEAFF. CDR3 DNA sequence: TGTGCCAGCAGCTTCGGGGGGCGCGGGAACACTGAAGCTTTCTTT.

V usage is TRBV19 and J usage is TRBJ2-7; 8 bases align to TRBD2. The V gene end was trimmed by 3 bases and the J gene end by 2 bases; junction bases not matched to a gene: 6. Germline V gene lookup returns CDR1 LNHDA and CDR2 SQIVND (reference sequence). CDR3 length: 15 residues. The CDR3 is CASSIGERETYEQYF. The DNA of the CDR3 is TGTGCCAGTAGTATCGGTGAGCGGGAGACCTACGAGCAGTACTTC.

V gene TRBV7-3 combines with J gene TRBJ2-5; D may be TRBD2 (5 bases). This CDR3 spans 13 amino acids. V was pared by 5 bases and J by 5 bases, with 12 bases between. CDR1 is SGHTA, CDR2 FQGTGA, per germline. The CDR3 nucleotides are TGTGCCAGCAGCCGCACTAGTTCCGAGACCCAGTACTTC. This sequence encodes CASSRTSSETQYF.

The chain joins TRBV6-5 to TRBJ1-1; 8 bases are a match to TRBD1. Germline trimming cut 0 bases from V and 7 bases from J; bases unmatched to any gene: 7. The CDR3 sequence is 15 residues long. The germline gives CDR1 MNHEY, CDR2 SVGAGI. In nucleotides, the CDR3 is TGTGCCAGCAGTTACTCGCGGACAGGGAAGGGTGAAGCTTTCTTT. Its translation: CASSYSRTGKGEAFF.

The chain combines TRBV10-2 with TRBJ1-5; TRBD1 matches 8 bases. The CDR3 is 13 amino acids. The V gene end was trimmed by 8 bases and the J gene end by 4 bases; junction bases not matched to a gene: 4. The germline V gene has CDR1 WSHSY and CDR2 SAAADI. The chain's CDR3 is CASGQGENQPQHF. The CDR3 bases are TGCGCCAGCGGACAGGGCGAAAATCAGCCCCAGCATTTT.

V and J are TRBV29-1 and TRBJ1-4, with a tentative D call TRBD1 (6 bases). There are 14 residues in the CDR3. Germline CDR1 and CDR2: SQVTM and ANQGSEA. Trimming left V 5 bases short and J 3 bases short, with 13 bases between. For the CDR3, the DNA is TGCAGCGTTCTACAGGGTAATGCTAATGAAAAACTGTTTTTT. Encoded protein: CSVLQGNANEKLFF.

This clone was observed a handful of times. CDR3 sequence reads: CASSPPDSRYEQYF. In nucleotides, the CDR3 is TGTGCCAGCAGTCCCCCTGACTCAAGGTACGAGCAGTACTTC. The genes are TRBV28 and TRBJ2-7; D not resolved. V lost 5 bases, J lost 4 bases, and 15 bases lay in between. Germline-derived CDR1 and CDR2 are MDHEN and SYDVKM. The CDR3 is made up of 14 amino acids. The entire variable domain, with the rest obtained from reference TRBV28 and TRBJ2-7, is as follows: DVKVTQSSRYLVKRTGEKVFLECVQDMDHENMFWYRQDPGLGLRLIYFSYDVKMKEKGDIPEGYSVSREKKERFSLILESASTNQTSMYLCASSPPDSRYEQYFGPGTRLTVT.

This clone appeared a few times. The CDR3 DNA sequence: TGCGCCACCGGACAGGGGGCTAACACCGGGGAGCTGTTTTTT. Translation: CATGQGANTGELFF. This chain joins TRBV10-1 and TRBJ2-2, with 11 bases matching TRBD1. Per the germline V gene, CDR1 is WNHNN and CDR2 is SYGVQD (reference sequence). CDR3 length: 14 residues. V dropped 10 bases and J dropped 2; count of bases not matched to a gene: 3.

The chain employs TRBV4-2 and TRBJ2-1; D may be TRBD2 (6 bases). The germline gives CDR1 LGHNA, CDR2 YNFKEQ. The CDR3 length is 13 residues. The V and J ends lost 0 bases and 10 bases respectively, with 10 bases between them. The DNA for the CDR3 is TGTGCCAGCAGCCAAGATGCCCGGGAGGAGCAGTTCTTC. The encoded protein is CASSQDAREEQFF.

The table lists this clone with a few counts. This rearrangement joins TRBV6-1 to TRBJ2-1; D may match TRBD1 or TRBD2 (6 bases each). The CDR3 spans 14 residues. Germline loops: CDR1 MNHNS, CDR2 SASEGT. Trimming stripped 7 bases from V and 9 bases from J, with 19 bases between. The CDR3 nucleotides read TGTGCCAGCAACAGGGAACTAGCATCGGGTGAGCAGTTCTTC. It is translated as CASNRELASGEQFF.

The CDR3 DNA reads as TGTGCCAGCAGGGACCCACCGGAGGTTGAGCAGTACTTC. It specifies CASRDPPEVEQYF. V is TRBV6-5 and J is TRBJ2-7; D is perhaps TRBD2 (5 bases). From germline, CDR1 is MNHEY and CDR2 SVGAGI. The CDR3 consists of 13 residues. Trimming removed 6 bases from V and 7 bases from J, with 16 bases in between.

The chain uses TRBV27 and TRBJ2-5, with D possibly matching TRBD2 (5 bases). The V end lost 5 bases, the J end lost 7 bases, and 11 bases lay between the germline ends. CDR1 and CDR2 (germline): MNHEY, SMNVEV (reference sequence). The CDR3 consists of 12 residues. The CDR3 region has the DNA TGTGCCAGCAGTCCCCCCGCGGGGACCCAGTACTTC. Translating it yields CASSPPAGTQYF.

CDR3 in DNA: TGTGCCATCAGTGAGTCGCGGGGGGAGGCCCAGTACTTC. Protein product: CAISESRGEAQYF. The genes are TRBV10-3 and TRBJ2-5; the match to TRBD2 covers 8 bases. V trimming: 0 bases; J trimming: 9 bases; junction bases outside the gene matches: 3. The germline CDR1 and CDR2 sequences are ENHRY and SYGVKD. The CDR3 is 13 amino acids.

The chain is built from TRBV10-2 and TRBJ2-1, with TRBD2 as a possible D gene (6 bases). CDR1 is WSHSY, CDR2 SAAADI, per germline. The germline V and J ends were trimmed by 7 bases and 0 bases, with 13 bases remaining between them. The CDR3 length is 15 residues. CDR3 sequence reads: CASKDSGSSYNEQFF. For the CDR3, the DNA is TGCGCCAGCAAGGATAGCGGAAGCTCCTACAATGAGCAGTTCTTC.

This rearrangement joins TRBV10-3 to TRBJ2-6, with D perhaps TRBD1 (5 bases). Germline V gene data show CDR1 as ENHRY and CDR2 as SYGVKD. V gave up 0 bases and J gave up 4 bases, with 7 bases separating them. CDR3 length equals 15 residues. CDR3 in amino acids: CAISESGAGANVLTF. In DNA form, the CDR3 reads TGTGCCATCAGTGAGTCAGGGGCAGGGGCCAACGTCCTGACTTTC.

The V and J genes are TRBV30 and TRBJ2-3, with D unresolved. This CDR3 has 11 amino acids. Per the germline V gene, CDR1 is GTSNPN and CDR2 is SVGIG (reference sequence). V shed 5 bases and J shed 5 bases, with 8 bases lying between them. The CDR3 region is CAWGDRDTQYF. CDR3 in DNA: TGTGCCTGGGGTGATAGAGATACGCAGTATTTT.

The chain recombines TRBV4-1 with TRBJ1-1; D ambiguous. The V end was cut by 4 bases, the J end by 0 bases, with 12 bases between. CDR1 and CDR2 (germline): MGHRA, YSYEKL. There are 15 residues in the CDR3. The CDR3 here is CASSPQTGVNTEAFF. The DNA for the CDR3 is TGCGCCAGCAGCCCGCAAACTGGGGTGAACACTGAAGCTTTCTTT.

The chain joins TRBV11-3 to TRBJ2-1; 10 positions match TRBD2. The CDR3 is 16 amino acids. V lost 1 base and J lost 6; bases outside the gene matches: 6. Germline CDR1 reads SGHNT; CDR2 reads YENEEA. In DNA, the CDR3 is TGTGCCAGCAGCTTAGTATCCAGCGGGAGGGGCAATGAGCAGTTCTTC. Translated, it gives CASSLVSSGRGNEQFF.

The rearrangement uses TRBV6-5 and TRBJ2-7; 11 positions match TRBD2. The CDR3 is made up of 15 amino acids. Germline CDR1 reads MNHEY; CDR2 reads SVGAGI. The V segment lost 5 bases and the J segment 0 bases; nucleotides outside the gene matches: 3. CDR3 protein: CASSPLAGDSYEQYF. CDR3 bases: TGTGCCAGCAGTCCACTAGCGGGAGACTCCTACGAGCAGTACTTC.

This clone was seen once. The gene calls are TRBV5-1 and TRBJ2-7; possibly TRBD1 for D (5 bases). V lost 0 bases, J lost 7 bases, and 23 bases lay in between. The CDR3 contains 17 residues. Germline values: CDR1 SGHRS, CDR2 YFSETQ. This CDR3 is CASSLGGAALSDGEQYF. In nucleotides, the CDR3 is TGCGCCAGCAGCTTGGGTGGGGCAGCCCTTTCGGATGGAGAGCAGTACTTC.

The table lists this clone with a count of one. J is TRBJ2-2 and V is TRBV5-1; 9 nucleotides align to TRBD2. Germline V lookup: CDR1 SGHRS, CDR2 YFSETQ. Losses at the gene ends were 4 bases for V and 6 bases for J; bases not matched to a gene: 7. This CDR3 contains 15 residues. CDR3 loop: CASSPGTSFSGELFF. The DNA for the CDR3 is TGCGCCAGCAGCCCAGGGACTAGCTTCTCCGGGGAGCTGTTTTTT.